This T cell receptor (beta chain) originates from a study of blood T cell repertoires in COVID-19. About the study: Sources were T cells, B-cell-depleted T cells, or PBMCs; the material itself was cDNA or gDNA.

This CDR3 has 15 amino acids. The germline CDR1 and CDR2 sequences are MNHNS and SASEGT. Trimming cost V 1 base and J 4 bases, with 13 bases left between them. Assay: immunoSEQ multiplex PCR; the TCRdb copy retains only in-frame clones and omits some. The sample consists of about 190,000 clones, 65% to 80% of them appearing once. The sequenced sample was peripheral blood. The sequence was collected from a woman aged 50 to 60 with acute or convalescent COVID-19. The J gene is TRBJ1-2, the V gene TRBV6-1, with D possibly TRBD1 on 5 matching bases. Here the CDR3 DNA reads TGTGCCAGCAGTGAAGGGGGCAGCTACATCTATGGCTACACCTTC. It is translated as CASSEGGSYIYGYTF.